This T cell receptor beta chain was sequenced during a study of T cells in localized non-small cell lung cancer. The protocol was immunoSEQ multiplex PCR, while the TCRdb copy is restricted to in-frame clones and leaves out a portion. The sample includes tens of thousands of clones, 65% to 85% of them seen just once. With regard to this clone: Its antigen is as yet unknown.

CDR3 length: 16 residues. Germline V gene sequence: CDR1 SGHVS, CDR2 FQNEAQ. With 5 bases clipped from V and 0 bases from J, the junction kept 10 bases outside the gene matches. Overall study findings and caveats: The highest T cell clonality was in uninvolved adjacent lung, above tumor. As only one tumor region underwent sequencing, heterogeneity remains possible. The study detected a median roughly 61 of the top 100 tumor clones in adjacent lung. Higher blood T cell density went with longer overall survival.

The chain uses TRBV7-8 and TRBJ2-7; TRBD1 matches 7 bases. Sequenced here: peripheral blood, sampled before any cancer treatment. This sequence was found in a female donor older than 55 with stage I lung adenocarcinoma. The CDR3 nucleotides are TGTGCCAGCAGCCCGACGACAGGGCTCAGCTCCTACGAGCAGTACTTC. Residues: CASSPTTGLSSYEQYF.